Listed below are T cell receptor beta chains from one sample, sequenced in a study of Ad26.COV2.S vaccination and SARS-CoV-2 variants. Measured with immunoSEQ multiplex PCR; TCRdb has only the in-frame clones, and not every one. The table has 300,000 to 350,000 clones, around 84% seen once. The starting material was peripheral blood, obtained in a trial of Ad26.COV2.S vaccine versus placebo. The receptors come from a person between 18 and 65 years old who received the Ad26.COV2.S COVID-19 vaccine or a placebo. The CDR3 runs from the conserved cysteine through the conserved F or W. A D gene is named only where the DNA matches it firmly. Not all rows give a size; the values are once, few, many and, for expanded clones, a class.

CDR3 protein: CAWSVLLWENLNTEAFF
CDR3 DNA: TGTGCCTGGAGTGTACTATTATGGGAGAACCTGAACACTGAAGCTTTCTTT
CDR3 length: 17
J gene: TRBJ1-1
clone size: NA
V gene: TRBV30
D gene: NA

CDR3 protein: CASSPTPYPDRGQGNTIYF
CDR3 DNA: TGCGCCAGCAGCCCCACTCCCTATCCGGACAGGGGGCAAGGAAACACCATATATTTT
CDR3 length: 19
J gene: TRBJ1-3
clone size: once
V gene: TRBV4-3
D gene: TRBD1

CDR3 protein: CASSIIGDTEAFF
CDR3 DNA: TGTGCCAGTAGTATCATTGGGGACACTGAAGCTTTCTTT
CDR3 length: 13
J gene: TRBJ1-1
clone size: NA
V gene: TRBV19
D gene: NA

CDR3 protein: CASSVHRGFDYGYTF
CDR3 DNA: TGTGCCAGCAGCGTACATAGAGGGTTTGACTATGGCTACACCTTC
CDR3 length: 15
J gene: TRBJ1-2
clone size: once
V gene: TRBV5-8
D gene: NA

CDR3 protein: CASRGQGGPYEQYF
CDR3 DNA: TGTGCCAGTAGGGGACAGGGGGGACCCTACGAGCAGTACTTC
CDR3 length: 14
J gene: TRBJ2-7
clone size: NA
V gene: TRBV19
D gene: TRBD1

CDR3 protein: CASSPTTLTGGAQGYTF
CDR3 DNA: TGCGCCAGCAGCCCTACGACCCTGACAGGGGGCGCGCAGGGCTACACCTTC
CDR3 length: 17
J gene: TRBJ1-2
clone size: NA
V gene: TRBV5-1
D gene: TRBD1

CDR3 protein: CASSLGVSWMNTEAFF
CDR3 DNA: TGTGCCAGCAGCTTAGGGGTTAGTTGGATGAACACTGAAGCTTTCTTT
CDR3 length: 16
J gene: TRBJ1-1
clone size: few
V gene: TRBV7-2
D gene: NA

CDR3 protein: CSASRTSGAGGQYF
CDR3 DNA: TGCAGTGCTAGTCGCACTAGCGGGGCTGGAGGGCAGTACTTC
CDR3 length: 14
J gene: TRBJ2-7
clone size: NA
V gene: TRBV20-1
D gene: TRBD2

CDR3 protein: CSVEDRRRLSTDTQYF
CDR3 DNA: TGCAGCGTTGAAGATCGGCGCAGACTAAGCACAGATACGCAGTATTTT
CDR3 length: 16
J gene: TRBJ2-3
clone size: NA
V gene: TRBV29-1
D gene: NA

CDR3 protein: CASSYLSRVTDTQYF
CDR3 DNA: TGTGCCAGCAGTTACTTATCCCGGGTCACAGATACGCAGTATTTT
CDR3 length: 15
J gene: TRBJ2-3
clone size: NA
V gene: TRBV6-2/TRBV6-3
D gene: NA

CDR3 protein: CAWSESGGFPYTQYF
CDR3 DNA: TGTGCCTGGAGTGAATCGGGGGGCTTTCCGTATACGCAGTATTTT
CDR3 length: 15
J gene: TRBJ2-3
clone size: NA
V gene: TRBV30
D gene: NA

CDR3 protein: CASSLVSQARSPLHF
CDR3 DNA: TGTGCCAGCAGCTTAGTTTCCCAGGCAAGATCACCCCTCCACTTT
CDR3 length: 15
J gene: TRBJ1-6
clone size: NA
V gene: TRBV7-6
D gene: NA

CDR3 protein: CASRRDRATGELFF
CDR3 DNA: TGTGCCAGTAGACGGGACAGGGCAACCGGGGAGCTGTTTTTT
CDR3 length: 14
J gene: TRBJ2-2
clone size: NA
V gene: TRBV19
D gene: TRBD1

CDR3 protein: CASSPDNSYYGYTF
CDR3 DNA: TGTGCCAGCAGCCCAGACAACTCTTACTATGGCTACACCTTC
CDR3 length: 14
J gene: TRBJ1-2
clone size: NA
V gene: TRBV14
D gene: NA

CDR3 protein: CASSVVGPGVYNEQFF
CDR3 DNA: TGTGCCAGTAGTGTCGTGGGGCCGGGGGTTTACAATGAGCAGTTCTTC
CDR3 length: 16
J gene: TRBJ2-1
clone size: NA
V gene: TRBV19
D gene: NA

CDR3 protein: CASSSRGSTEAFF
CDR3 DNA: TGTGCCAGCAGCTCTCGGGGGAGCACTGAAGCTTTCTTT
CDR3 length: 13
J gene: TRBJ1-1
clone size: NA
V gene: TRBV7-9
D gene: NA

CDR3 protein: CASSPGQSARRAYEQYF
CDR3 DNA: TGCGCCAGCAGCCCCGGGCAATCCGCTCGGAGGGCCTACGAGCAGTACTTC
CDR3 length: 17
J gene: TRBJ2-7
clone size: NA
V gene: TRBV5-1
D gene: NA

CDR3 protein: CASNYLAGAYNGQFF
CDR3 DNA: TGTGCCAGCAATTATCTAGCGGGGGCCTACAATGGGCAGTTCTTC
CDR3 length: 15
J gene: TRBJ2-1
clone size: NA
V gene: TRBV2
D gene: TRBD2

CDR3 protein: CASSTTTGTYEQYF
CDR3 DNA: TGTGCCAGCTCAACCACGACAGGAACCTACGAGCAGTACTTC
CDR3 length: 14
J gene: TRBJ2-7
clone size: NA
V gene: TRBV18
D gene: NA

CDR3 protein: CASSLGAEDRVSKNIQYF
CDR3 DNA: TGCGCCAGCAGCTTGGGGGCTGAGGACAGGGTTTCCAAAAACATTCAGTACTTC
CDR3 length: 18
J gene: TRBJ2-4
clone size: NA
V gene: TRBV5-1
D gene: TRBD1

CDR3 protein: CASSVPLGQGSETQYF
CDR3 DNA: TGTGCCAGCAGTGTCCCCCTAGGACAGGGTAGCGAGACCCAGTACTTC
CDR3 length: 16
J gene: TRBJ2-5
clone size: NA
V gene: TRBV6-8
D gene: TRBD1

CDR3 protein: CASSFDSNQPQHF
CDR3 DNA: TGTGCCAGCAGCTTCGATAGCAATCAGCCCCAGCATTTT
CDR3 length: 13
J gene: TRBJ1-5
clone size: few
V gene: TRBV7-9
D gene: NA